This T cell receptor (beta chain) was recovered during a study of cytomegalovirus exposure and HLA in healthy donors. Primers for the PCR totalled 60 Vbeta and 13 Jbeta. Some clones are missing from TCRdb's copy, which holds only in-frame ones; the method was immunoSEQ multiplex PCR. This sample has 130,000 to 150,000 clones, with around 74% found just once. Study-wide results and limits: Most sequenced TCRs were rare (though some public TCRs occurred in many donors). A later analysis found TCR association rates differed by HLA locus, highest for DRB1 and lowest for HLA-C.

On this clone itself: Its antigen is still unknown.

V lost 6 bases to trimming and J lost 10 bases, with 10 bases between them. CDR3 length equals 12 residues. Germline V gene data show CDR1 as MNHEY and CDR2 as SVGAGI. This cohort consisted of healthy bone marrow donors. The clonotype was recovered from a man between 18 and 35 years old in good health and CMV-seropositive. The chain is built from TRBV6-5 and TRBJ1-6; D gene unclear. Material for sequencing was PBMCs. CDR3 loop: CASSSRLSPLHF. The CDR3 bases are TGTGCCAGCAGCTCCCGTCTCTCACCCCTCCACTTT.